This T cell receptor beta chain was profiled in a study of OX40 agonist ivuxolimab in advanced cancers. Across the study: Partial responses occurred in three patients (one hepatocellular carcinoma, two cutaneous melanoma). Study findings and constraints: Researchers did not determine the expanded peripheral T cells' antigen specificity. The 0.1-3.0 mg/kg partial responders had among the lowest clonal expansion.

A remark on this clone: Its target is not known.

Trimming removed 0 bases from V and 2 bases from J, with 7 bases in between. CDR3 size: 14 residues. CDR1 LNHDA and CDR2 SQIVND come from the germline V gene (reference sequence). Only in-frame clones appear in the TCRdb table, and some are missing; sequencing was by immunoSEQ multiplex PCR. The sample holds roughly 100,000 clones, about nine tenths seen once. The sample consisted of CD4+ or CD8+ T cells sorted from blood, taken in a trial of the OX40 agonist ivuxolimab. The rearrangement joins TRBV19 to TRBJ2-5, with unresolved D. The receptor was derived from an adult with an advanced solid tumor such as melanoma, head and neck, liver or kidney cancer. The CDR3 reads CASSIDRRQETQYF. In DNA form, the CDR3 reads TGTGCCAGTAGTATAGATCGGCGGCAAGAGACCCAGTACTTC.